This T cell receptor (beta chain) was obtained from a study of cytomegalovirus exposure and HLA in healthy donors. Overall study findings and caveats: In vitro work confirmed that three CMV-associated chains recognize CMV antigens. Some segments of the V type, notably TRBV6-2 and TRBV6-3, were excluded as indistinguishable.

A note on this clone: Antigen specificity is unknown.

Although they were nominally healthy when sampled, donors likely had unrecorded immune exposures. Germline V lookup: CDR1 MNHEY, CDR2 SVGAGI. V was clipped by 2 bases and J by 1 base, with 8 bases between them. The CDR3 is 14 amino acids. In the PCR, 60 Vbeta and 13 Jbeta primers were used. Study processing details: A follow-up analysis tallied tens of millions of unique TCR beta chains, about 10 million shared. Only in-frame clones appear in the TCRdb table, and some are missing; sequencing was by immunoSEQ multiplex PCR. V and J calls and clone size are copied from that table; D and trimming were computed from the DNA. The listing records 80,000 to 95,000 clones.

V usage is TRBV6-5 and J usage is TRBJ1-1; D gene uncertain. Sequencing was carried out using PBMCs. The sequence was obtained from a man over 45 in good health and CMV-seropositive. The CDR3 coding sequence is TGTGCCAGCAGTTACGTCCCGGGGAACACTGAAGCTTTCTTT. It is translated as CASSYVPGNTEAFF.